The table lists the clone carrying this T cell receptor beta chain with a count of one. Measured with immunoSEQ multiplex PCR; TCRdb has only the in-frame clones, and not every one. The sample lists some 78,000 clones; around 90% were seen once. This record comes from a study of control samples from healthy donors and cancer patients. CDR1 and CDR2 from the germline V gene are LGHDT and YNNKEL (reference sequence). The CDR3 has 19 amino acids. The V segment lost 0 bases and the J segment 1 base; nucleotides outside the gene matches: 14. This TCR came from a woman aged 60-70 years in good health. Sequences were obtained from blood. The gene calls are TRBV3-1 (or the pseudogene TRBV3-2) and TRBJ2-7, with 8 positions matching TRBD1. The CDR3 region is CASSQENALMDRDSYEQYF. The CDR3 DNA reads TGTGCCAGCAGCCAAGAAAACGCCCTTATGGACAGGGATTCCTACGAGCAGTACTTC.